This T cell receptor (beta chain) was identified during a study of CXCR3-negative and CXCR3-positive naive CD8 T cells. Study in general: The libraries yielded some 130 million TRB reads, about 1.5 +/- 0.3 million each.

The authors made the TRB cDNA libraries by 5' RACE using UMI labels. TCRdb re-called the 5' RACE reads and catalogs CDR3 proteins one per entry, DNA excluded. Its table records about 6,800 distinct CDR3 sequences. Study-level points and caveats: Memory cells differed in TRBV-TRBJ usage, but naive CXCR3-negative and CXCR3-positive cells had similar usage. The TRB CDR3s that CXCR3-positive naive cells carried were more hydrophobic than those of CXCR3-negative naive cells.

The CDR3 consists of 13 residues. From germline, CDR1 is MNHEY and CDR2 SVGAGI. Of note for this clonotype: The antigen is not known.

The J gene is TRBJ2-7, the V gene TRBV6-5; TCRdb's assignment of TRBD2 cannot be checked, as there is no DNA. This receptor was obtained from a human donor in good health. Some clones in this sample may be carry-over from other donors' samples. Sequenced: naive CXCR3+ CD8+ T cells from blood. The subset: CD45RO-CCR7+CD27+CD95- naive CD8+ T cells expressing CXCR3 (TNR3+). The CDR3 protein is CASSYSQGLEQYF.